These 6 T cell receptor beta chains came from one sample sequenced in a study of PD-L1 blockade in urothelial cancer. The table came from immunoSEQ multiplex PCR; TCRdb's copy has only in-frame clones and leaves some out. The sample lists about 80,000 clones; around 90% were seen once. The source was PBMCs, collected around atezolizumab (anti-PD-L1) treatment. The receptors were gathered from a woman aged 70-85 years with urothelial cancer.

CDR3 sequence: CSVGDGTSTYNEQFF. CDR3 DNA: TGCAGCGTTGGAGACGGGACTAGTACTTACAATGAGCAGTTCTTC. The rearrangement joins TRBV29-1 to TRBJ2-1; 8 nucleotides align to TRBD2. Germline V lookup: CDR1 SQVTM, CDR2 ANQGSEA. V was pared by 4 bases and J by 4 bases, with 9 bases of the junction left unmatched. The CDR3 runs 15 residues.

The gene calls are TRBV5-6 and TRBJ2-7; no definite D call. V gave up 2 bases and J gave up 3 bases, with 6 bases separating them. Germline V gene data show CDR1 as SGHDT and CDR2 as YYEEEE. This CDR3 has 12 amino acids. CDR3 residues: CASSFLDYEQYF. The CDR3 DNA reads as TGTGCCAGCAGCTTTCTAGACTACGAGCAGTACTTC.

On this clone itself: This same CDR3 is encoded by further DNA sequences in the sample. The chain employs TRBV5-1 and TRBJ2-5; 11 nucleotides align to TRBD2. From germline, CDR1 is SGHRS and CDR2 YFSETQ. The CDR3 has 16 amino acids. The V segment lost 0 bases and the J segment 2 bases; nucleotides outside the gene matches: 3. CDR3 sequence reads: CASSLEVAGGQETQYF. DNA for the CDR3: TGCGCCAGCAGCTTGGAGGTAGCGGGAGGGCAAGAGACCCAGTACTTC.

This clone is a singleton in its sample. The chain carries TRBV14 and TRBJ2-7; 7 bases fit TRBD2. The length of the CDR3 is 14 residues. V lost 4 bases, J lost 5 bases, and 8 bases stayed unmatched. Germline loops: CDR1 SGHDN, CDR2 FVKESK. The CDR3 sequence: CASSRVGGYDEQYF. In nucleotides, the CDR3 is TGTGCCAGCAGCCGGGTGGGAGGGTACGACGAGCAGTACTTC.

The chain has TRBV29-1 and TRBJ1-6; a possible D gene is TRBD1 (5 bases). The germline V gene encodes CDR1 SQVTM and CDR2 ANQGSEA. V was cut by 6 bases and J by 7 bases, with 13 bases left in between. The CDR3 is 13 amino acids. The CDR3: CSVRRGDNSPLHF. The CDR3 DNA is TGCAGCGTCCGCCGGGGGGACAATTCACCCCTCCACTTT.

The sample holds one count of this clone. This chain uses TRBV4-3 with TRBJ2-3; maybe TRBD2 (6 bases). CDR3 length: 16 amino acids. V lost 0 bases, J lost 2 bases, and 12 bases lay in between. Germline V lookup: CDR1 LGHNA, CDR2 YSLEER. The CDR3 DNA reads as TGCGCCAGCAGCCAAGATAGCGGTTCCCCCACAGATACGCAGTATTTT. Its translation is CASSQDSGSPTDTQYF.